This is a list of T cell receptor beta chains from one sample in a study of cytomegalovirus exposure and HLA in healthy donors. Sequencing used immunoSEQ multiplex PCR; TCRdb keeps in-frame clones, though not all of them. The repertoire holds roughly 330,000 clones, with roughly 90% as singletons. Sample: PBMCs. The receptors were gathered from a woman aged 25 to 39 in good health and CMV-seropositive. CDR3s include the opening cysteine and the closing phenylalanine or tryptophan. A D gene is named only where the DNA matches it firmly. Clone size is shown for a subset of rows, as once, few, many or a class of expanded clone.

NA,TRBJ2-5,14,TRBV9,NA,TGTGCCAGCAACAGCGGCGTTCCCCAAGAGACCCAGTACTTC,CASNSGVPQETQYF
few,TRBJ2-6,17,TRBV28,NA,TGTGCCAGCAGACCTTACGGAGGGACAGCTGGGGCCAACGTCCTGACTTTC,CASRPYGGTAGANVLTF
few,TRBJ1-2,14,TRBV29-1,NA,TGCAGCGTTGAAGATCTTACCGGGAGCTATGGCTACACCTTC,CSVEDLTGSYGYTF
NA,TRBJ2-4,14,TRBV2,NA,TGTGCCAGCCTTGTGTCACTAGCCAAAAACATTCAGTACTTC,CASLVSLAKNIQYF
NA,TRBJ1-2,15,TRBV25-1,TRBD1,TGTGCCAGCAGTGACGACAGGGGGCGAGGCTATGGCTACACCTTC,CASSDDRGRGYGYTF
NA,TRBJ1-5,14,TRBV9,TRBD1,TGTGCCAGCAGCCACAGGGGATCGGATCAGCCCCAGCATTTT,CASSHRGSDQPQHF
NA,TRBJ2-7,14,TRBV7-2,NA,TGTGCCAGCACTAAGTGGGAGAGCTCCTACGAGCAGTACTTC,CASTKWESSYEQYF
NA,TRBJ2-7,14,TRBV2,TRBD2,TGTGCCAGGATGCTCGGGACTAGCTTACTGAGGCAGTACTTC,CARMLGTSLLRQYF
NA,TRBJ1-2,15,TRBV7-8,TRBD1,TGTGCCAGCAGTTTTGGACAGGCCGTGCCCGATGGCTACACCTTC,CASSFGQAVPDGYTF
once,TRBJ2-5,14,TRBV27,TRBD2,TGTGCCAGCAGTCTAGCGGGGTTACAAGAGACCCAGTACTTC,CASSLAGLQETQYF
NA,TRBJ2-1,14,TRBV2,NA,TGTGCCAGCAGTGTAGGAAACAGCTACAATGAGCAGTTCTTC,CASSVGNSYNEQFF
NA,TRBJ1-5,14,TRBV19,NA,TGTGCCAGTAGTAGCCAGACAGAGCCTGAGCCCCAGCATTTT,CASSSQTEPEPQHF
NA,TRBJ2-1,19,TRBV28,TRBD1,TGTGCCGGCTATACCCGGTCCCGGGACAGGGGGCTAGCCTACAATGAGCAGTTCTTC,CAGYTRSRDRGLAYNEQFF
once,TRBJ1-4,12,TRBV7-8,NA,TGTGCCAGCAGCCCCCTGGGTGAAAAACTGTTTTTT,CASSPLGEKLFF
NA,TRBJ2-1,11,TRBV2,NA,TGTGCCAGCAGTGCGGGGAATGAGCAGTTCTTC,CASSAGNEQFF
NA,TRBJ2-7,15,TRBV27,NA,TGTGCCAGCAGCAGGCAACAGGGAGGGCACTACGAGCAGTACTTC,CASSRQQGGHYEQYF
NA,TRBJ2-5,14,TRBV4-2,NA,TGTGCCAGCAGCCAAGATCTGCTGTATGAGACCCAGTACTTC,CASSQDLLYETQYF
NA,TRBJ2-2,14,TRBV6-1,NA,TGTGCCAGCAGTACCCTCCTGCCGGACGGGGAGCTGTTTTTT,CASSTLLPDGELFF
NA,TRBJ1-1,14,TRBV6-1,NA,TGTGCCAGCAAGACGGGACATCCGAACACTGAAGCTTTCTTT,CASKTGHPNTEAFF
NA,TRBJ1-3,10,TRBV29-1,NA,TGCAGCGCCGCTGGAAACACCATATATTTT,CSAAGNTIYF
NA,TRBJ1-1,15,TRBV19,TRBD1,TGTGCCAGTAGTATGGACAGGGGGATGAACACTGAAGCTTTCTTT,CASSMDRGMNTEAFF
NA,TRBJ2-1,11,TRBV20-1,NA,TGCAGTGCTAGGTCGCACAATGAGCAGTTCTTC,CSARSHNEQFF